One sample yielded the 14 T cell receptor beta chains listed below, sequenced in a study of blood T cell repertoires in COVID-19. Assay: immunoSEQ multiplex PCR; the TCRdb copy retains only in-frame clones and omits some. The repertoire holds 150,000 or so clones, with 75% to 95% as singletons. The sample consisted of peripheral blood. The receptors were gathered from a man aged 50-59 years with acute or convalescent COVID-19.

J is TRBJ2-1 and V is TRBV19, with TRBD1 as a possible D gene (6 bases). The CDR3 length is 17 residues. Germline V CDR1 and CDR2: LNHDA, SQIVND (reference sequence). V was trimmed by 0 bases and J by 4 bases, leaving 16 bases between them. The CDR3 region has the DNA TGTGCCAGTAGTATAGAAGGCAGGGGCCAACGTTACAATGAGCAGTTCTTC. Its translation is CASSIEGRGQRYNEQFF.

The DNA for the CDR3 is TGTGCCAGCTCGAGGGAAGATACGCAGTATTTT. Its protein product is CASSREDTQYF. The chain has TRBV6-5 and TRBJ2-3; perhaps TRBD2 as D (5 bases). The CDR3 is 11 residues long. CDR1 MNHEY and CDR2 SVGAGI come from the germline V gene. Trimming removed 8 bases from V and 5 bases from J, with 8 bases in between.

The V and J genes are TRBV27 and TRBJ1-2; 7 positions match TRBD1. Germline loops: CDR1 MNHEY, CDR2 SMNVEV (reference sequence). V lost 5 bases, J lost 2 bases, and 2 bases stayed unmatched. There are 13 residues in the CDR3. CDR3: CASSLGQNYGYTF. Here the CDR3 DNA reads TGTGCCAGCAGTCTGGGACAGAACTATGGCTACACCTTC.

The CDR3 DNA reads as TGTGCCTGGAGTGCCCCACTGGGGGGGGACACTGAAGCTTTCTTT. Translating gives CAWSAPLGGDTEAFF. The rearrangement links TRBV30 to TRBJ1-1, with D possibly matching TRBD1 (5 bases). V lost 1 base to trimming and J lost 3 bases, with 15 bases between them. The CDR3 totals 15 residues. Germline V CDR1 and CDR2: GTSNPN, SVGIG (reference sequence).

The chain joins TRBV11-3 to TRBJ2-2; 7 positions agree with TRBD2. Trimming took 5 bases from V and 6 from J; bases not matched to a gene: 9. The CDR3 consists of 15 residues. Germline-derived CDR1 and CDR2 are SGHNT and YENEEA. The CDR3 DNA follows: TGTGCCAGCAGCATTAACCAGGGAGGGGCCGGGGAGCTGTTTTTT. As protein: CASSINQGGAGELFF.

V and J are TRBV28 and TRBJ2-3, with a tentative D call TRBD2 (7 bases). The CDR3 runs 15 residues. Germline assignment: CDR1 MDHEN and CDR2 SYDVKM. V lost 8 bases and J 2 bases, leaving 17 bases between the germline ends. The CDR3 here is CASVQGGEVTDTQYF. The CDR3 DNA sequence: TGTGCCAGCGTACAAGGGGGGGAGGTCACAGATACGCAGTATTTT.

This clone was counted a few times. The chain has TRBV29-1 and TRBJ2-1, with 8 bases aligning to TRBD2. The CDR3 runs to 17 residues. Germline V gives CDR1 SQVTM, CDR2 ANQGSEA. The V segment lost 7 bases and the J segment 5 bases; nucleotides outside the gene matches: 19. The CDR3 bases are TGCAGCGCCTTCGACCAGATTAGAGCGGGAGAGGACAATGAGCAGTTCTTC. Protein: CSAFDQIRAGEDNEQFF.

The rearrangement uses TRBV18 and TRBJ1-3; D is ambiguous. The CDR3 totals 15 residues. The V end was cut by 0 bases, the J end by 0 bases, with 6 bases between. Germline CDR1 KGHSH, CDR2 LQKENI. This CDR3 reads CASSPPLASGNTIYF. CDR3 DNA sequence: TGTGCCAGCTCACCACCTCTAGCCTCTGGAAACACCATATATTTT.

CDR3 nucleotides: TGTGCCTGGAGTGCAATAGGGGGTGCTGGAAACACCATATATTTT. Translated, it gives CAWSAIGGAGNTIYF. The gene calls are TRBV30 and TRBJ1-3; a weak D match, TRBD1 (6 bases). Between the trimmed V and J ends, which lost 1 base and 2 bases, there was a span of 12 bases. There are 15 residues in the CDR3. Germline loops: CDR1 GTSNPN, CDR2 SVGIG (reference sequence).

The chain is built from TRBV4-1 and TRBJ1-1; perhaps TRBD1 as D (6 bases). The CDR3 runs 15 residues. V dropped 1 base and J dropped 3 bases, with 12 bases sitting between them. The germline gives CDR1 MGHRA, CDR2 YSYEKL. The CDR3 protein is CASSQVVRGHTEAFF. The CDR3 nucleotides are TGCGCCAGCAGCCAAGTTGTCAGGGGTCACACTGAAGCTTTCTTT.

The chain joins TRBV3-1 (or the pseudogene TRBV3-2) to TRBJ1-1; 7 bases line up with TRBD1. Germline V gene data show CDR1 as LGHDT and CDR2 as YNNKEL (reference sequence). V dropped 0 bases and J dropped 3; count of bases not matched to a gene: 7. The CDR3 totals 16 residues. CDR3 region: CASSQEPDRVDTEAFF. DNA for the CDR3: TGTGCCAGCAGCCAAGAGCCCGACAGGGTGGACACTGAAGCTTTCTTT.

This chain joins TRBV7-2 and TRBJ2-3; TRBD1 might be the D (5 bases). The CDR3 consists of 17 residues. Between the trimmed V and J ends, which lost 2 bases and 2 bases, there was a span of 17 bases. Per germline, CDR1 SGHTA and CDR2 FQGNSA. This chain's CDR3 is CASSLRGAAQATDTQYF. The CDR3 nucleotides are TGTGCCAGCAGCTTAAGGGGCGCGGCCCAAGCCACAGATACGCAGTATTTT.

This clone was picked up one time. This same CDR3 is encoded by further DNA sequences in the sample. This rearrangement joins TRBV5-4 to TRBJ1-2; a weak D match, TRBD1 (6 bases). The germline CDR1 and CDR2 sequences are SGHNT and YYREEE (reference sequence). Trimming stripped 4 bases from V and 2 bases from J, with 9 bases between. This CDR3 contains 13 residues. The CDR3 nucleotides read TGTGCCAGCAGCCTGGACAGCAACTATGGCTACACCTTC. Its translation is CASSLDSNYGYTF. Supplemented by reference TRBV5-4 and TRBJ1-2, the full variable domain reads ETGVTQSPTHLIKTRGQQVTLRCSSQSGHNTVSWYQQALGQGPQFIFQYYREEENGRGNFPPRFSGLQFPNYSSELNVNALELDDSALYLCASSLDSNYGYTFGSGTRLTVV.

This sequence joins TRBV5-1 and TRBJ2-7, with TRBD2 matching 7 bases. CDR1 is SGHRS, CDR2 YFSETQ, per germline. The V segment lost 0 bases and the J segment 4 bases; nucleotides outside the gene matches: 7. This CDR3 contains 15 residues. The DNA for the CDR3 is TGCGCCAGCAGCTTGGAGGCTAGCGGAGGGTACGAGCAGTACTTC. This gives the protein CASSLEASGGYEQYF.